The sequence of this T cell receptor beta chain was determined in a study of shared clonotypes between healthy human individuals. Whole-study context: Donor composition was a couple of women and a few men, aged 18 to 49.

Sequencing was at deep level. Generated by immunoSEQ multiplex PCR, the TCRdb table keeps only in-frame clones and is missing some. The sample comprises some 2,100,000 clones, roughly 91% of which are singletons, and about 1.5% rests with the top ten. In the naive CD8 group, cells lacked CD45RO and were positively selected for CCR7, so terminally differentiated effector memory CD45RA+ cells were left out. V was trimmed by 5 bases and J by 1 base, leaving 12 bases between them. Germline V gene sequence: CDR1 SGHNT, CDR2 YYREEE (reference sequence). The CDR3 has 14 residues. This sequence was found in a man aged 18 to 29 in good health. Some clones in this sample may be carry-over from other donors' samples. The gene calls are TRBV5-4 and TRBJ1-1; D possibly corresponds to TRBD1 (5 bases). Sequencing was performed on naive CD8+ T cells from PBMCs. The CDR3 region has the DNA TGTGCCAGCAGTGGGGCAGGAGAGAACACTGAAGCTTTCTTT. As protein: CASSGAGENTEAFF.